This is a list of T cell receptor beta chains from one sample in a study of radiation and T cells in renal cell carcinoma. Using immunoSEQ multiplex PCR, the repertoire was profiled, and TCRdb retains in-frame clones only, with some absent. Of 150,000 or so clones listed, about 85% are singletons. The input for sequencing was blood, taken from a patient whose treatment included radiotherapy and nephrectomy. The receptors stem from a woman in her seventies with renal cell carcinoma. Each CDR3 is given with its conserved first and last residue. Each record gives: V gene, J gene, CDR3 protein.

V: TRBV19
J: TRBJ2-3
CDR3: CASSRGAGGRTDTQYF

V: TRBV27
J: TRBJ2-3
CDR3: CASSVKTEADTQYF

V: TRBV19
J: TRBJ1-3
CDR3: CASSIGGQSSGNTIYF

V: TRBV15
J: TRBJ2-2
CDR3: CATSRQATGELFF

V: TRBV5-4
J: TRBJ1-5
CDR3: CASSPGPINQPQHF

V: TRBV4-1
J: TRBJ1-1
CDR3: CASSHREFEAFF

V: TRBV7-3
J: TRBJ1-3
CDR3: CASSLNPPQRVGNTIYF

V: TRBV10-3
J: TRBJ1-1
CDR3: CAISEQGHTEAFF

V: TRBV29-1
J: TRBJ2-1
CDR3: CSVEVRRTDSYNEQFF

V: TRBV5-4
J: TRBJ1-1
CDR3: CASSLGGAGIGNTEAFF

V: TRBV4-3
J: TRBJ1-2
CDR3: CASSQAAAANYGYTF

V: TRBV4-3
J: TRBJ2-2
CDR3: CASSQEVAGNTGELFF

V: TRBV6-5
J: TRBJ2-2
CDR3: CASTGLAGPQGELFF

V: TRBV7-6
J: TRBJ2-3
CDR3: CASSLAGADTQYF

V: TRBV5-1
J: TRBJ2-3
CDR3: CASSPPGQGWADTQYF

V: TRBV2
J: TRBJ1-3
CDR3: CASIPASSGNTIYF

V: TRBV4-2
J: TRBJ2-3
CDR3: CASSLGPGTSGGADTQYF

V: TRBV27
J: TRBJ1-1
CDR3: CASSSWGQGSEAFF

V: TRBV6-5
J: TRBJ2-3
CDR3: CASRASGGDTDTQYF

V: TRBV5-6
J: TRBJ2-2
CDR3: CASSTDRGGGWTGELFF

V: TRBV7-8
J: TRBJ2-1
CDR3: CASSPLRLSLDEQFF

V: TRBV30
J: TRBJ1-3
CDR3: CAWSRRTGYGNTIYF